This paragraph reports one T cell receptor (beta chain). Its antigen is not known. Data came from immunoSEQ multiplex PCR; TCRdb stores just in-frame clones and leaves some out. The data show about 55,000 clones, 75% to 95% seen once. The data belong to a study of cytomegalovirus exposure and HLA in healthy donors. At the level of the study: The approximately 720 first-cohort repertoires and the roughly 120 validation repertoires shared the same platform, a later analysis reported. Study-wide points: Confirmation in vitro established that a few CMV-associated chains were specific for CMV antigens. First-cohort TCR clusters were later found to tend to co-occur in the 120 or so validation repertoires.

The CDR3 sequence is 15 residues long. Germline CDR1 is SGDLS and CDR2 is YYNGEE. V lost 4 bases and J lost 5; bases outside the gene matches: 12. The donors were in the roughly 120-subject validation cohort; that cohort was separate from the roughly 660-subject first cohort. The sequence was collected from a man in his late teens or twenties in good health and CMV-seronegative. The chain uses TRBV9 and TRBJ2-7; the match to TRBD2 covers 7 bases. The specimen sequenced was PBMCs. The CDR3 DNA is TGTGCCAGCAGCCCTGGCGGGGGTAGCGCCCACGAGCAGTACTTC. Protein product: CASSPGGGSAHEQYF.